This is a list of T cell receptor beta chains from one sample in a study of TIL therapy for anti-PD-1-resistant metastatic lung cancer. Data came from immunoSEQ multiplex PCR; TCRdb stores just in-frame clones and leaves some out. The sample contains about 36,000 clones, less than 85% of which appear only once. The sequencing here drew on blood, taken at baseline. These receptors were obtained from a person aged 25-85 years with non-small cell lung cancer. CDR3s include the opening cysteine and the closing phenylalanine or tryptophan. The D gene is left open where the match is weak. Size is stated for part of the rows, as once, few or many counts, or as a class when the clone is expanded.

v_gene,abundance,d_gene,j_gene,CDR3aa,CDR3nt
TRBV9,.,.,TRBJ2-1,CASRGVGSYNEQFF,TGTGCCAGCAGGGGAGTAGGCTCCTACAATGAGCAGTTCTTC
TRBV5-4,.,TRBD1,TRBJ2-7,CASSTAGTGREQYF,TGTGCCAGCAGCACCGCCGGGACAGGTAGGGAGCAGTACTTC
TRBV6-5,few,.,TRBJ1-1,CATRGRGMNTEAFF,TGTGCCACCCGGGGGCGGGGGATGAACACTGAAGCTTTCTTT
TRBV19,.,TRBD1,TRBJ2-5,CASNRGGETQYF,TGTGCCAGCAACAGGGGTGGTGAGACCCAGTACTTC
TRBV5-1,.,.,TRBJ2-3,CASSSRTASTDTQYF,TGCGCCAGCAGCTCCCGGACAGCCAGCACAGATACGCAGTATTTT
TRBV19,.,TRBD2,TRBJ2-1,CASSPREGTYNEQFF,TGTGCCAGTAGTCCTCGGGAGGGTACCTACAATGAGCAGTTCTTC
TRBV28,.,.,TRBJ1-2,CASSLGSLYGYTF,TGTGCCAGCAGTTTAGGCAGCCTGTATGGCTACACCTTC
TRBV30,.,.,TRBJ2-3,CAWGRIGDTQYF,TGTGCCTGGGGCAGAATAGGGGATACGCAGTATTTT
TRBV9,.,.,TRBJ1-1,CASSVVPSGGGTEAFF,TGTGCCAGCAGCGTAGTTCCGTCGGGGGGAGGCACTGAAGCTTTCTTT
TRBV19,.,.,TRBJ1-2,CASSTSGKANYGYTF,TGTGCCAGTAGTACCTCCGGAAAAGCTAACTATGGCTACACCTTC